A selection of T cell receptor beta chains follows, all from one sample in a study of T-cell memory formation after mild COVID-19. MiXCR was run by TCRdb on the 5' RACE reads, yielding one entry per CDR3 protein. The sample consists of 400,000 or so distinct CDR3 sequences, approximately 21% of them appearing once. Sequencing used PBMCs or a T cell subset sorted from them (not recorded which). These receptor sequences come from an adult woman who had mild COVID-19 (a few samples of this study predate the infection). Cell type and time point are not known. The CDR3 runs from the conserved cysteine through the conserved F or W. Each record gives: D gene, clone size, V gene, J gene, CDR3 DNA, CDR3 protein. The D gene is left open where the match is weak. Expanded clones get a size class; other rows say once, few or many, or leave the size out.

D gene: NA
clone size: NA
V gene: TRBV7-9
J gene: TRBJ2-3
CDR3 DNA: TGTGCCAGCAGCTCCCAGGGGCCGCCGGATCCAGATACGCAGTATTTT
CDR3 protein: CASSSQGPPDPDTQYF

D gene: NA
clone size: NA
V gene: TRBV21-1
J gene: TRBJ1-1
CDR3 DNA: TGTGCCAGCAGCAAAGTATATAAAACGGGTCCTCCCACTGAAGCTTTCTTT
CDR3 protein: CASSKVYKTGPPTEAFF

D gene: TRBD2
clone size: NA
V gene: TRBV5-1
J gene: TRBJ2-3
CDR3 DNA: TGCGCCAGCAGCTTGGAGACTAGCGGGGGGATCTCAGATACGCAGTATTTT
CDR3 protein: CASSLETSGGISDTQYF

D gene: TRBD2
clone size: NA
V gene: TRBV7-9
J gene: TRBJ2-1
CDR3 DNA: TGTGCCAGCAGCCCCCGGAGCGGGAGGGGTTCGTCCTACAATGAGCAGTTCTTC
CDR3 protein: CASSPRSGRGSSYNEQFF

D gene: TRBD1
clone size: NA
V gene: TRBV6-5
J gene: TRBJ2-1
CDR3 DNA: TGTGCCAGCAGTTACGGGACAGGGTCCAATGAGCAGTTCTTC
CDR3 protein: CASSYGTGSNEQFF

D gene: TRBD2
clone size: few
V gene: TRBV7-8
J gene: TRBJ2-5
CDR3 DNA: TGTGCCAGCAGCTCCGGGAGGGCGAGAGAGACCCAGTACTTC
CDR3 protein: CASSSGRARETQYF

D gene: NA
clone size: few
V gene: TRBV12-3/TRBV12-4
J gene: TRBJ2-7
CDR3 DNA: TGTGCCAGCAGTTTTGTTGCCAACGAGCAGTACTTC
CDR3 protein: CASSFVANEQYF

D gene: NA
clone size: few
V gene: TRBV18
J gene: TRBJ2-7
CDR3 DNA: TGTGCCAGCTCATTTCTAGCGACCAGCTCCTACGAGCAGTACTTC
CDR3 protein: CASSFLATSSYEQYF

D gene: TRBD1
clone size: few
V gene: TRBV11-2
J gene: TRBJ2-2
CDR3 DNA: TGTGCCAGCAGCCGGACAGGGTACACCGGGGAGCTGTTTTTT
CDR3 protein: CASSRTGYTGELFF

D gene: NA
clone size: NA
V gene: TRBV24-1
J gene: TRBJ2-7
CDR3 DNA: TGTGCCACCAGTCGGTCAGGGGCCTCCTACGAGCAGTACTTC
CDR3 protein: CATSRSGASYEQYF

D gene: NA
clone size: NA
V gene: TRBV30
J gene: TRBJ1-2
CDR3 DNA: TGTGCCTGCTCTTACAGATATGGCTACACCTTC
CDR3 protein: CACSYRYGYTF

D gene: NA
clone size: NA
V gene: TRBV10-3
J gene: TRBJ2-7
CDR3 DNA: TGTGCCATCAGTGCGGGACATCACGAGCAGTACTTC
CDR3 protein: CAISAGHHEQYF

D gene: NA
clone size: many
V gene: TRBV18
J gene: TRBJ2-7
CDR3 DNA: TGTGCCAGCTCACAGCAACCCTACGAGCAGTACTTC
CDR3 protein: CASSQQPYEQYF

D gene: NA
clone size: few
V gene: TRBV18
J gene: TRBJ2-7
CDR3 DNA: TGTGCCAGCTCACCCTCACCATCCTACGAGCAGTACTTC
CDR3 protein: CASSPSPSYEQYF

D gene: NA
clone size: NA
V gene: TRBV20-1
J gene: TRBJ1-5
CDR3 DNA: TGCAGTGCCGAGAGTCTCCTTTTTTCGCAGGGTTGGAATCAGCCCCAGCATTTT
CDR3 protein: CSAESLLFSQGWNQPQHF

D gene: NA
clone size: NA
V gene: TRBV12-3/TRBV12-4
J gene: TRBJ2-7
CDR3 DNA: TGTGCCAGCAGTTTAAGCTGGGGGGCTACGTACGAGCAGTACTTC
CDR3 protein: CASSLSWGATYEQYF

D gene: TRBD2
clone size: few
V gene: TRBV7-2
J gene: TRBJ2-2
CDR3 DNA: TGTGCCAGCAGCTTATACGGGACTAGCGGGCTAACCGGGGAGCTGTTTTTT
CDR3 protein: CASSLYGTSGLTGELFF

D gene: NA
clone size: NA
V gene: TRBV12-3/TRBV12-4
J gene: TRBJ2-1
CDR3 DNA: TGTGCCAGCCTTAGTTGGGGGGATGGGACCTACAATGAGCAGTTCTTC
CDR3 protein: CASLSWGDGTYNEQFF

D gene: NA
clone size: few
V gene: TRBV2
J gene: TRBJ1-5
CDR3 DNA: TGTGCCAGCAAGGGGCCGGTAAGCGGCAAGGGATATTATAGCAATCAGCCCCAGCATTTT
CDR3 protein: CASKGPVSGKGYYSNQPQHF

D gene: TRBD2
clone size: NA
V gene: TRBV12-3/TRBV12-4
J gene: TRBJ2-3
CDR3 DNA: TGTGCCAGCAGTAGATGGGACGGGGGGGGCACAGATACGCAGTATTTT
CDR3 protein: CASSRWDGGGTDTQYF

D gene: TRBD2
clone size: few
V gene: TRBV5-1
J gene: TRBJ2-3
CDR3 DNA: TGCGCCAGCAATGGACTAGCGGGGGCGACAGATACGCAGTATTTT
CDR3 protein: CASNGLAGATDTQYF

D gene: TRBD2
clone size: NA
V gene: TRBV29-1
J gene: TRBJ2-1
CDR3 DNA: TGCAGCGTTGAAGTGAGTGAAAAGGGACTAGGCTACAATGAGCAGTTCTTC
CDR3 protein: CSVEVSEKGLGYNEQFF

D gene: NA
clone size: many
V gene: TRBV10-3
J gene: TRBJ2-5
CDR3 DNA: TGTGCCATCAGTGAGTCGGGGGGAGTCCAAGAGACCCAGTACTTC
CDR3 protein: CAISESGGVQETQYF

D gene: NA
clone size: NA
V gene: TRBV19
J gene: TRBJ2-1
CDR3 DNA: TGTGCCTGTGCCCCCGGGTACGGTGGCATCAATGAGCAGTTCTTC
CDR3 protein: CACAPGYGGINEQFF

D gene: NA
clone size: NA
V gene: TRBV18
J gene: TRBJ1-5
CDR3 DNA: TGTGCCAGCTCACCAATTCCGGCTTCTAGCAATCAGCCCCAGCATTTT
CDR3 protein: CASSPIPASSNQPQHF

D gene: TRBD1
clone size: many
V gene: TRBV12-3/TRBV12-4
J gene: TRBJ1-1
CDR3 DNA: TGTGCCAGCAGTTCTACAGGGGGCACTGAAGCTTTCTTT
CDR3 protein: CASSSTGGTEAFF

D gene: NA
clone size: few
V gene: TRBV20-1
J gene: TRBJ1-5
CDR3 DNA: TGCAGTGCCCCGACACCCAATCAGCCCCAGCATTTT
CDR3 protein: CSAPTPNQPQHF

D gene: NA
clone size: NA
V gene: TRBV6-6
J gene: TRBJ2-7
CDR3 DNA: TGTGCCAGCGCGGGGTTGGGCGAGCAGTACTTC
CDR3 protein: CASAGLGEQYF

D gene: NA
clone size: few
V gene: TRBV18
J gene: TRBJ2-3
CDR3 DNA: TGTGCCAGCTCACCAAAGGGATTACGAAGCACAGATACGCAGTATTTT
CDR3 protein: CASSPKGLRSTDTQYF

D gene: NA
clone size: few
V gene: TRBV6-2/TRBV6-3
J gene: TRBJ2-7
CDR3 DNA: TGTGCCAGCACCGACATTCCCTCCTACGAGCAGTACTTC
CDR3 protein: CASTDIPSYEQYF

D gene: NA
clone size: NA
V gene: TRBV12-3/TRBV12-4
J gene: TRBJ1-3
CDR3 DNA: TGTGCCAGCAGTTTAGCCCTCGCTGGAAACACCATATATTTT
CDR3 protein: CASSLALAGNTIYF

D gene: TRBD2
clone size: once
V gene: TRBV4-3
J gene: TRBJ2-1
CDR3 DNA: TGCGCCAGCAGCCAAGGCTACCGGGAGGCATACAATGAGCAGTTCTTC
CDR3 protein: CASSQGYREAYNEQFF

D gene: TRBD2
clone size: NA
V gene: TRBV11-3
J gene: TRBJ2-1
CDR3 DNA: TGTGCCAGCAGCTTCGGGGGGGCGTCCGGTGAGCAGTTCTTC
CDR3 protein: CASSFGGASGEQFF

D gene: TRBD1
clone size: few
V gene: TRBV27
J gene: TRBJ2-4
CDR3 DNA: TGTGCCAGCAGTCCCCAAGGACAGGGACGAACGAACATTCAGTACTTC
CDR3 protein: CASSPQGQGRTNIQYF

D gene: NA
clone size: NA
V gene: TRBV9
J gene: TRBJ2-7
CDR3 DNA: TGTGCCAGCAGCCGGGGAGGGCAGGGGGCTTCCGAGCAGTACTTC
CDR3 protein: CASSRGGQGASEQYF

D gene: NA
clone size: NA
V gene: TRBV7-2
J gene: TRBJ2-1
CDR3 DNA: TGTGCCAGCAGCTTAGGGCAGGCGAAGGAGCAGTTCTTC
CDR3 protein: CASSLGQAKEQFF

D gene: NA
clone size: few
V gene: TRBV6-5
J gene: TRBJ1-1
CDR3 DNA: TGTGCCAGCAGTTACTCCCCCCAGCCGATGAACACTGAAGCTTTCTTT
CDR3 protein: CASSYSPQPMNTEAFF

D gene: TRBD2
clone size: NA
V gene: TRBV6-2/TRBV6-3
J gene: TRBJ2-4
CDR3 DNA: TGTGCCAGCAGTTGGACCGGGGGAGCGGGGGGAAAAAACATTCAGTACTTC
CDR3 protein: CASSWTGGAGGKNIQYF

D gene: NA
clone size: many
V gene: TRBV5-1
J gene: TRBJ1-6
CDR3 DNA: TGCGCCAGCAGCTTGGGTCAGGGATCTTCACCCCTCCACTTT
CDR3 protein: CASSLGQGSSPLHF

D gene: NA
clone size: once
V gene: TRBV29-1
J gene: TRBJ2-7
CDR3 DNA: TGCAGCGTCGGAGGGGGGGGTTACGAGCAGTACTTC
CDR3 protein: CSVGGGGYEQYF

D gene: NA
clone size: NA
V gene: TRBV12-3/TRBV12-4
J gene: TRBJ2-3
CDR3 DNA: TGTGCCAGCCAGCCGGGAGGCACAGATACGCAGTATTTT
CDR3 protein: CASQPGGTDTQYF

D gene: TRBD2
clone size: NA
V gene: TRBV6-2/TRBV6-3
J gene: TRBJ2-7
CDR3 DNA: TGTGCCAGCAGAGATAGCGGGATTGGGTCCTACGAGCAGTACTTC
CDR3 protein: CASRDSGIGSYEQYF

D gene: NA
clone size: NA
V gene: TRBV27
J gene: TRBJ1-1
CDR3 DNA: TGTGCCAGTGCACGAGAGCCTTTGAACACTGAAGCTTTCTTT
CDR3 protein: CASAREPLNTEAFF

D gene: TRBD1
clone size: NA
V gene: TRBV6-5
J gene: TRBJ1-3
CDR3 DNA: TGTGCCAGCAGCCGGGGACAGCTCTCTGGAAACACCATATATTTT
CDR3 protein: CASSRGQLSGNTIYF

D gene: NA
clone size: NA
V gene: TRBV7-3
J gene: TRBJ2-1
CDR3 DNA: TGTGCCAGCAGCTTAACGGGATCGACACACAATGAGCAGTTCTTC
CDR3 protein: CASSLTGSTHNEQFF

D gene: NA
clone size: few
V gene: TRBV12-3/TRBV12-4
J gene: TRBJ2-4
CDR3 DNA: TGTGCCAGCACTCCAGGGTTCTTATCCAAAAACATTCAGTACTTC
CDR3 protein: CASTPGFLSKNIQYF

D gene: NA
clone size: NA
V gene: TRBV7-3
J gene: TRBJ2-1
CDR3 DNA: TGTGCCAGCAGCTTATTGCGGGTCCAAAGCTCCTACAATGAGCAGTTCTTC
CDR3 protein: CASSLLRVQSSYNEQFF

D gene: NA
clone size: NA
V gene: TRBV7-2
J gene: TRBJ2-3
CDR3 DNA: TGTGCCAGCAGCTTACAACAGTCTGGAGATACGCAGTATTTT
CDR3 protein: CASSLQQSGDTQYF

D gene: TRBD2
clone size: NA
V gene: TRBV15
J gene: TRBJ2-7
CDR3 DNA: TGTGCCACCAGCAGAGGCGGGGGGCCCATCTACGAGCAGTACTTC
CDR3 protein: CATSRGGGPIYEQYF

D gene: TRBD2
clone size: NA
V gene: TRBV7-9
J gene: TRBJ2-3
CDR3 DNA: TGTGCCAGCAGCTGGGGACTAGCGGGGTTCACAGATACGCAGTATTTT
CDR3 protein: CASSWGLAGFTDTQYF

D gene: TRBD2
clone size: NA
V gene: TRBV11-3
J gene: TRBJ2-3
CDR3 DNA: TGTGCCAGCAGCTTCCGGACTAGCGGGAATTCTTTAGATACGCAGTATTTT
CDR3 protein: CASSFRTSGNSLDTQYF

D gene: TRBD2
clone size: few
V gene: TRBV4-2
J gene: TRBJ2-7
CDR3 DNA: TGTGCCAGCAGCCCCGTTAGCGGGGAGCTCTTCCACGAGCAGTACTTC
CDR3 protein: CASSPVSGELFHEQYF

D gene: NA
clone size: NA
V gene: TRBV24-1
J gene: TRBJ2-7
CDR3 DNA: TGTGCCACCAGTGATTTGGGGACTCCCTACGAGCAGTACTTC
CDR3 protein: CATSDLGTPYEQYF